The 18 T cell receptor beta chains in this list originate from one sample, sequenced in a study of response to subunit inactivated influenza vaccine (dated by TCRdb to the late 2010s). The library was generated by RT-PCR. The run used an Illumina HiSeq 2500. TCRdb ran its own pipeline on the public reads, namely fastp trimming at Q25 and MiXCR clone calling, and kept in-frame beta chains. Each record represents a unique CDR3 protein, reported with the most common genes and DNA among its rows. For this sample there are about 170,000 distinct CDR3 sequences; around 12% appear just once. About 29% of the sample is held by the ten biggest clonotypes. Another study also made use of these data, one on T cells expressing NK-cell markers. As that second paper reports: 5'RACE template switching, by which a universal primer site and unique molecular identifiers were added, was used to make TCR beta cDNA libraries.

Sequences were derived from CD8+ T cells sorted from PBMCs, sampled 11 to 12 days after vaccination. The receptors originated from a man aged 50 to 59 who received an inactivated influenza vaccine. Donor details come from another sample of the same person, matched by shared clones.

The V gene is TRBV20-1, the J gene TRBJ2-1; 8 nucleotides align to TRBD1. Germline V gene data show CDR1 as DFQATT and CDR2 as SNEGSKA (reference sequence). CDR3 size: 15 residues. V was clipped by 4 bases and J by 4 bases; unmatched bases: 9. In DNA, the CDR3 is TGCAGTGCTACTCCCCGGACAGGGATTTACAATGAGCAGTTCTTC. Protein sequence: CSATPRTGIYNEQFF.

This clonotype was seen repeatedly, ten times or more. V gene TRBV5-1 combines with J gene TRBJ2-3, with D uncertain. Trimming removed 3 bases at V and 6 bases at J, with 14 bases between. This CDR3 has 14 residues. Per the germline V gene, CDR1 is SGHRS and CDR2 is YFSETQ. For the CDR3, the DNA is TGCGCCAGCAGCTCAGGACCCGAGAGGGATACGCAGTATTTT. It translates to CASSSGPERDTQYF.

The chain employs TRBV11-1 and TRBJ2-6, with 7 bases that match TRBD1. Germline V CDR1 and CDR2: SGHAT, FQDESV (reference sequence). J was trimmed by 0 bases and V by 4 bases; bases with no gene match: 3. This CDR3 comprises 16 residues. CDR3 coding DNA: TGTGCCAGCAGCTCCCGGGACAGCTCTGGGGCCAACGTCCTGACTTTC. Protein sequence: CASSSRDSSGANVLTF.

CDR3 sequence (DNA): TGTGCCAGCAGTGAAGTTTCTAGACAGGGATGGGATGAGCAGTTCTTC. It yields the protein CASSEVSRQGWDEQFF. The chain uses TRBV25-1 and TRBJ2-1; 7 nucleotides agree with TRBD1. CDR3 length: 16 residues. The V gene's germline CDR1 is MGHDK and CDR2 SYGVNS. V dropped 2 bases and J dropped 8; count of bases not matched to a gene: 12.

The chain has TRBV24-1 and TRBJ2-3; no clear D. The V end was cut by 0 bases, the J end by 6 bases, with 6 bases between. CDR3 length: 13 residues. Germline V gene lookup returns CDR1 KGHDR and CDR2 SFDVKD. In DNA form, the CDR3 reads TGTGCCACCAGTGATTTGAAGGAGGATACGCAGTATTTT. Translated: CATSDLKEDTQYF.

The chain joins TRBV5-1 to TRBJ2-7, with a tentative D call TRBD1 (5 bases). The CDR3 is 13 residues long. Germline CDR1 SGHRS, CDR2 YFSETQ. The V end lost 3 bases, the J end lost 6 bases, and 13 bases lay between the germline ends. The chain's CDR3 is CASSSDSPVEQYF. Here the CDR3 DNA reads TGCGCCAGCAGCTCTGACAGCCCAGTCGAGCAGTACTTC.

This clonotype has only a few counts. The V call is TRBV7-9, the J call TRBJ2-3, with TRBD2 identical over 7 bases. After removal of 5 bases from V and 4 bases from J, the junction contained 12 bases not matched to a gene. Germline V lookup: CDR1 SEHNR, CDR2 FQNEAQ (reference sequence). CDR3 length: 16 residues. The CDR3 loop reads CASSATVLAPADTQYF. For the CDR3, the DNA is TGTGCCAGCAGCGCGACGGTACTAGCGCCCGCAGATACGCAGTATTTT.

The chain carries TRBV5-1 and TRBJ2-3; a possible D gene is TRBD2 (6 bases). CDR3 length: 15 residues. Germline-derived CDR1 and CDR2 are SGHRS and YFSETQ. The V and J ends lost 7 bases and 2 bases respectively, with 17 bases between them. The CDR3: CASFSGTLFTDTQYF. The CDR3 region has the DNA TGCGCCAGCTTTTCCGGGACTCTATTCACAGATACGCAGTATTTT.

This clonotype was counted many times. The gene calls are TRBV21-1 and TRBJ2-2; TRBD1 is the table's D call and was not checked against the DNA. TRBV21-1 is an annotated pseudogene. The CDR3 has 15 amino acids. The CDR3, as DNA: TGTGCCAGCAGCAAAGGAGGGGGGCCCACCGGGGAGCTGTTTTTT. Translation: CASSKGGGPTGELFF.

The chain employs TRBV28 and TRBJ2-7; D is undetermined. V dropped 6 bases and J dropped 2 bases, with 14 bases sitting between them. The CDR3 has 14 amino acids. CDR1 is MDHEN and CDR2 is SYDVKM in the germline V gene. CDR3 sequence reads: CASSVPPEPYEQYF. CDR3 nucleotides: TGTGCCAGCAGCGTTCCTCCGGAGCCCTACGAGCAGTACTTC.

This clonotype was seen a few times. V gene TRBV6-1 combines with J gene TRBJ1-5, with D perhaps matching TRBD1 (6 bases). The germline V and J ends were trimmed by 5 bases and 6 bases, with 11 bases remaining between them. Germline lookup yields CDR1 MNHNS and CDR2 SASEGT. This CDR3 has 13 amino acids. The CDR3 DNA reads TGTGCCAGCAGTCAAGGGGGGGTTCAGCCCCAGCATTTT. Translating it yields CASSQGGVQPQHF.

V is TRBV6-5 and J is TRBJ1-1, with D possibly TRBD1 on 6 matching bases. This CDR3 region has 16 residues. The V gene lost 2 bases and the J gene lost 4 bases, with 17 bases spanning the gap. Per germline, CDR1 MNHEY and CDR2 SVGAGI. CDR3 coding DNA: TGTGCCAGCAGTTACCCCGGGGGGGGCGACGGCACTGAAGCTTTCTTT. Translated: CASSYPGGGDGTEAFF.

This clonotype has a handful of counts. V is TRBV15 and J is TRBJ2-2; D is undetermined. V shed 6 bases and J shed 3 bases, with 8 bases lying between them. CDR1 and CDR2 from the germline V gene are LNHNV and YYDKDF (reference sequence). This CDR3 comprises 13 residues. The CDR3 here is CATSARDTGELFF. As DNA, the CDR3 is TGTGCCACCAGTGCTCGGGACACCGGGGAGCTGTTTTTT.

This clonotype was seen many times. The V gene is TRBV13, the J gene TRBJ2-7, with D perhaps TRBD2 (6 bases). V shed 5 bases and J shed 5 bases, with 10 bases lying between them. The CDR3 length is 12 residues. The germline gives CDR1 PRHDT, CDR2 FYEKMQ (reference sequence). The CDR3 is CASSPGGDEQYF. The CDR3 DNA reads TGTGCCAGCAGCCCCGGGGGTGACGAGCAGTACTTC.

This clonotype came up a few times. This rearrangement joins TRBV6-1 to TRBJ2-2; a possible D gene is TRBD2 (6 bases). Deletions cut 10 bases from V and 0 bases from J, with 12 bases between. Germline loops: CDR1 MNHNS, CDR2 SASEGT. This CDR3 is 14 amino acids long. The chain's CDR3 is CATMWGANTGELFF. The CDR3, as DNA: TGTGCCACGATGTGGGGGGCGAACACCGGGGAGCTGTTTTTT.

The V gene is TRBV27, the J gene TRBJ1-5, with D uncertain. The germline V gene has CDR1 MNHEY and CDR2 SMNVEV (reference sequence). Trimming took 4 bases from V and 0 from J, leaving 4 bases between them. The CDR3 contains 13 residues. CDR3 bases: TGTGCCAGCAGTTCGGGTAGCAATCAGCCCCAGCATTTT. It specifies CASSSGSNQPQHF.

This clonotype was counted a few times. Here the CDR3 reads CASSSLANTGELFF. In nucleotides, the CDR3 is TGTGCCAGCAGTTCCCTCGCGAACACCGGGGAGCTGTTTTTT. The chain couples TRBV27 to TRBJ2-2, with no clear D. The germline V and J ends were trimmed by 4 bases and 0 bases, with 6 bases remaining between them. Germline V gene sequence: CDR1 MNHEY, CDR2 SMNVEV (reference sequence). This CDR3 has 14 amino acids.

This clonotype was detected a few times. CDR3 sequence: CASSQTGGATEAFF. CDR3 nucleotides: TGCGCCAGCAGCCAAACAGGGGGCGCGACTGAAGCTTTCTTT. The J gene is TRBJ1-1, the V gene TRBV4-3, with TRBD1 matching 9 bases. V shed 2 bases, J shed 5 bases, and the junction held 3 bases outside the gene matches. Germline-derived CDR1 and CDR2 are LGHNA and YSLEER. The CDR3 has 14 residues.